The source of this TCR beta chain is a study of blood T cell repertoires in COVID-19. About the research overall: T cells, B-cell-depleted T cells, or PBMCs provided the cDNA or gDNA that served as material.

This CDR3 has 12 residues. Trimming removed 3 bases from V and 8 bases from J; junction bases left unmatched: 3. Germline values: CDR1 MDHEN, CDR2 SYDVKM. Original handling: Scientists estimated how many nucleated cells there were by amplifying reference gene primers. Only in-frame clones appear in the TCRdb table, and some are missing; sequencing was by immunoSEQ multiplex PCR. The DNA gave D and trimming, while V, J and clone size come from that table. Of about 170,000 clones listed, approximately 91% are singletons. The chain is built from TRBV28 and TRBJ1-2, with 7 nucleotides matching TRBD1. The sequence was obtained from a man aged 50-59 years with acute or convalescent COVID-19. The sequenced sample consisted of peripheral blood. The CDR3 sequence: CASSFLQGGYTF. Written as DNA, the CDR3 is TGTGCCAGCAGTTTCCTACAGGGGGGCTACACCTTC.